The entry below gives a single T cell receptor beta chain sequence along with its context. The data stem from a study of blood T cell repertoires in COVID-19. Study as a whole: The analysed material was cDNA or gDNA that came from T cells, B-cell-depleted T cells, or PBMCs.

Original analysis: Estimates of nucleated cell counts were drawn from the amplification of reference gene primers. Sequencing was performed with immunoSEQ multiplex PCR; in TCRdb, only in-frame clones are kept and a portion is missing. The V and J calls and clone size were taken over from that table, and D and trimming were inferred from the DNA. Of about 140,000 clones listed, about 82% are singletons. From germline, CDR1 is MDHEN and CDR2 SYDVKM. The CDR3 extends over 15 amino acids. The ends were cut back, 2 bases at V and 4 bases at J, with 11 bases in the middle. The clonotype originates from a woman older than 75 with active or convalescent COVID-19. Sequenced material: peripheral blood. The chain employs TRBV28 and TRBJ1-4, with a possible D match to TRBD1 (5 bases). CDR3 in DNA: TGTGCCAGCAGTTTAGTTGGCAGGGATAATGAAAAACTGTTTTTT. This sequence encodes CASSLVGRDNEKLFF.